The 14 T cell receptor beta chains below were found in one sample sequenced in a study of cytotoxic CD8 clonotypes in ibrutinib-treated CLL (TCRdb year 2021). The sample's time point label, decoded: around 25 months on ibrutinib. Libraries came from the immunoSEQ multiplex PCR assay. In TCRdb, the immuneACCESS table is reduced to in-frame sequences with V and J assigned. These tables do not hold every clone; where another copy was compared, an unresolved V gene accounts for under half, and the others remain unexplained. The sample records around 140,000 clones, roughly 76% of which are singletons. Around 5% of the sample belongs to the ten largest clones. The sequenced sample was PBMCs, obtained after 24 months of ibrutinib treatment. All receptors derive from a human donor with chronic lymphocytic leukemia.

The rearrangement links TRBV6-6 to TRBJ2-5; possibly TRBD1 for D (6 bases). The V gene lost 5 bases and the J gene lost 3 bases, with 10 bases spanning the gap. CDR3 length: 13 residues. Germline V gene lookup returns CDR1 MNHNY and CDR2 SVGAGI (reference sequence). As DNA, the CDR3 is TGTGCCAGCAGTCGGAGGACAGAAGAGACCCAGTACTTC. Its translation is CASSRRTEETQYF.

This clone was counted a few times. The rearrangement uses TRBV7-9 and TRBJ1-1; 7 nucleotides line up with TRBD1. Germline lookup yields CDR1 SEHNR and CDR2 FQNEAQ (reference sequence). The CDR3 consists of 16 residues. The V segment lost 2 bases and the J segment 1 base; nucleotides outside the gene matches: 7. The CDR3 reads CASSLYSGQTNTEAFF. DNA of the CDR3: TGTGCCAGCAGCTTATACTCGGGACAGACGAACACTGAAGCTTTCTTT.

In this sample, this clone turned up a few times. The chain is built from TRBV19 and TRBJ2-1; D may be TRBD1 (5 bases). The CDR3 covers 16 residues. Germline V lookup: CDR1 LNHDA, CDR2 SQIVND (reference sequence). V shed 0 bases and J shed 1 base, with 10 bases lying between them. CDR3 DNA sequence: TGTGCCAGTAGTATAGATCGGGCAGGGTCCTACAATGAGCAGTTCTTC. Amino acid sequence: CASSIDRAGSYNEQFF.

The chain employs TRBV7-9 and TRBJ1-2, with a tentative D call TRBD1 (5 bases). CDR3 length equals 15 residues. V gave up 5 bases and J gave up 3 bases, with 16 bases separating them. CDR1 and CDR2 (germline): SEHNR, FQNEAQ (reference sequence). This chain's CDR3 is CASSQDSLLYYGYTF. DNA for the CDR3: TGTGCCAGCAGCCAAGACAGCTTACTTTACTATGGCTACACCTTC. Filled out from reference TRBV7-9 and TRBJ1-2, the complete variable domain reads DTGVSQNPRHKITKRGQNVTFRCDPISEHNRLYWYRQTLGQGPEFLTYFQNEAQLEKSRLLSDRFSAERPKGSFSTLEIQRTEQGDSAMYLCASSQDSLLYYGYTFGSGTRLTVV.

The sample holds many counts of this clone. This chain joins TRBV7-2 and TRBJ2-5; D is ambiguous. V was pared by 5 bases and J by 2 bases, with 18 bases between. The CDR3 totals 16 residues. The germline V gene has CDR1 SGHTA and CDR2 FQGNSA. CDR3 bases: TGTGCCAGCAGCCCAACCTCGACCCCGACGCAAGAGACCCAGTACTTC. Translating gives CASSPTSTPTQETQYF.

This clone was seen a handful of times. This sequence joins TRBV10-3 and TRBJ2-1, with TRBD2 as a possible D gene (6 bases). Germline loops: CDR1 ENHRY, CDR2 SYGVKD. CDR3 length: 13 residues. V lost 0 bases, J lost 9 bases, and 9 bases lay in between. The CDR3 spells CAISESLAFEQFF. The CDR3, as DNA: TGTGCCATCAGTGAGTCCCTAGCGTTTGAGCAGTTCTTC.

Worth noting for this clone: One junction end does not reproduce the germline sequence, and a read error may be involved. This chain uses TRBV7-9 with TRBJ2-3; D might be TRBD1 or TRBD2, each matching 6 bases. Per germline, CDR1 SEHNR and CDR2 FQNEAQ (reference sequence). The CDR3 is 15 residues long. CDR3 in DNA: TGTGTCAGCAGCTTATGGGGGGCTGGCACAGATACGCAGTATTTT. It is translated as CVSSLWGAGTDTQYF.

This chain joins TRBV5-6 and TRBJ1-4; possibly TRBD1 for D (5 bases). Germline V gives CDR1 SGHDT, CDR2 YYEEEE. The CDR3 contains 14 residues. V lost 4 bases and J lost 3, with 10 bases in between. Here the CDR3 reads CASSPGASNEKLFF. CDR3 DNA: TGTGCCAGCAGCCCTGGGGCCTCTAATGAAAAACTGTTTTTT.

This chain uses TRBV4-2 with TRBJ1-2; possibly TRBD1 for D (5 bases). The CDR3 loop spans 16 amino acids. V lost 0 bases to trimming and J lost 4 bases, with 15 bases between them. CDR1 LGHNA and CDR2 YNFKEQ come from the germline V gene. The CDR3 here is CASSQEAIGGGYGYTF. CDR3 DNA sequence: TGTGCCAGCAGCCAAGAAGCTATTGGGGGGGGCTATGGCTACACCTTC.

The chain has TRBV5-4 and TRBJ2-6, with 7 bases aligning to TRBD2. CDR3 size: 16 residues. Germline CDR1 and CDR2: SGHNT and YYREEE (reference sequence). Trimming at V came to 6 bases and at J to 2 bases, leaving 8 bases not matched to a gene. CDR3 region: CASTPWGGAGANVLTF. Here the CDR3 DNA reads TGTGCCAGCACCCCGTGGGGGGGTGCTGGGGCCAACGTCCTGACTTTC.

This chain connects TRBV6-5 to TRBJ2-1; D gene ambiguous. Germline loops: CDR1 MNHEY, CDR2 SVGAGI. Deletions cut 5 bases from V and 5 bases from J, with 10 bases between. This CDR3 contains 13 residues. CDR3 in amino acids: CASSRNGDNEQFF. The CDR3 DNA reads as TGTGCCAGCAGTCGGAACGGCGACAATGAGCAGTTCTTC.

This chain's CDR3 is CASSLGLGGNEKLFF. CDR3 coding DNA: TGTGCCAGCAGCTTAGGGCTCGGCGGTAATGAAAAACTGTTTTTT. V and J are TRBV7-2 and TRBJ1-4; no clear D gene. Germline V gene sequence: CDR1 SGHTA, CDR2 FQGNSA. The germline V and J ends were trimmed by 1 base and 4 bases, with 10 bases remaining between them. This CDR3 comprises 15 residues.

V and J are TRBV9 and TRBJ2-3, with D perhaps TRBD2 (6 bases). Trimming took 4 bases from V and 6 from J, leaving 21 bases between them. Per the germline V gene, CDR1 is SGDLS and CDR2 is YYNGEE. CDR3 length: 16 residues. CDR3 region: CASSPAWGESFDTQYF. CDR3 nucleotides: TGTGCCAGCAGCCCCGCGTGGGGGGAGTCTTTTGATACGCAGTATTTT.

The rearrangement links TRBV29-1 to TRBJ2-7; D may be TRBD2 (6 bases). The ends were cut back, 5 bases at V and 7 bases at J, with 15 bases in the middle. In germline, CDR1 is SQVTM, CDR2 ANQGSEA. The CDR3 runs to 12 residues. The CDR3 region is CSVRKAAGEQYF. The CDR3 DNA reads TGCAGCGTTCGTAAGGCGGCGGGGGAGCAGTACTTC.